The rows below give T cell receptor beta chains drawn from one sample of a study of control samples from healthy donors and cancer patients. Clones were read by immunoSEQ multiplex PCR, and TCRdb kept only the in-frame ones, dropping some. In the table there are 54,000 or so clones, 90% to 95% of which are singletons. Sequenced: blood. The receptor source for this set is a man aged 25 to 40 in good health. The CDR3 runs from the conserved cysteine through the conserved F or W. A D gene is named only where the DNA matches it firmly. A clone size is listed for some rows: how often the clone was seen (once, few, many), or a class if it is expanded.

clone_size	j_call	d_call	v_call	cdr3_nt	cdr3_aa
.	TRBJ2-7	.	TRBV7-2	TGTGCCAGCAGCTTCGCTGGCGAGGCGCGGCAGTACTTC	CASSFAGEARQYF
.	TRBJ2-5	TRBD2	TRBV6-7	TGTGCCAGCAAGGGTTGTCTAGCGGGCGAAAGAGAGACCCAGTACTTC	CASKGCLAGERETQYF
few	TRBJ2-7	.	TRBV12-3/TRBV12-4	TGTGCCAGCAGTACCGGGCTATACGAGCAGTACTTC	CASSTGLYEQYF
.	TRBJ2-7	TRBD1	TRBV28	TGTGCCAGCAGACGGACAGGGGGTTATTACGAGCAGTACTTC	CASRRTGGYYEQYF
.	TRBJ2-6	.	TRBV2	TGTGCCAGCAGTGATGTACCTGGGGCCAACGTCCTGACTTTC	CASSDVPGANVLTF
.	TRBJ2-1	.	TRBV3-1/TRBV3-2	TGTGCCAGCAGCCTTAAGCGACCTAGCTCCTACAATGAGCAGTTCTTC	CASSLKRPSSYNEQFF
once	TRBJ2-2	TRBD2	TRBV13	TGTGCCAGCAGCTCGTCGGGACTAGCGGGAGTAAGGAACACCGGGGAGCTGTTTTTT	CASSSSGLAGVRNTGELFF
.	TRBJ1-1	.	TRBV7-2	TGTGCCAGCAGCTTAGATCGGGGAAACACTGAAGCTTTCTTT	CASSLDRGNTEAFF
few	TRBJ1-6	TRBD1	TRBV6-5	TGTGCCAGCAGTTACTATCAGGGGACAGGGTCACCCCTCCACTTT	CASSYYQGTGSPLHF
once	TRBJ1-1	.	TRBV12-3/TRBV12-4	TGTGCCAGCAACGACAGGAACACAACTGAAGCTTTCTTT	CASNDRNTTEAFF
.	TRBJ2-3	.	TRBV19	TGTGCCAGTAGTTCTCCGACAGTTCGAAATACGCAGTATTTT	CASSSPTVRNTQYF
.	TRBJ1-5	.	TRBV23-1	TGCGCCAGCAGTCTTCAGCCCCAGCATTTT	CASSLQPQHF
.	TRBJ2-2	TRBD1	TRBV11-2	TGTGCCAGCAGCACCTTCCGGGACAGGGAGGGGGCCGGGGAGCTGTTTTTT	CASSTFRDREGAGELFF
once	TRBJ1-3	TRBD1	TRBV6-1	TGTGCCAGCAGTGACGGACAGGGGGGCTCTGGAAACACCATATATTTT	CASSDGQGGSGNTIYF
once	TRBJ2-7	TRBD2	TRBV7-2	TGTGCCAGCAGCCCCGGACTAGCGGGAGGTGAGCAGTACTTC	CASSPGLAGGEQYF
.	TRBJ1-2	.	TRBV6-1	TGTGCCAGCAGTGATCAGGGAATCTATGGCTACACCTTC	CASSDQGIYGYTF
once	TRBJ1-2	.	TRBV2	TGTGCCAGCAGGGCCGGGACCTTGAACTATGGCTACACCTTC	CASRAGTLNYGYTF
.	TRBJ2-1	.	TRBV15	TGTGCCACCAGCAGAGAAGGTAGCCTGAGCTCCTACAATGAGCAGTTCTTC	CATSREGSLSSYNEQFF
once	TRBJ2-3	TRBD2	TRBV14	TGTGCCAGCAGCCAAGAGTCCGGGGGGACAGATACGCAGTATTTT	CASSQESGGTDTQYF
.	TRBJ2-3	TRBD1	TRBV6-1	TGTGCCAGCAGTGAATATGGGGCAGGGGGTTCCACAGATACGCAGTATTTT	CASSEYGAGGSTDTQYF
.	TRBJ1-5	.	TRBV27	TGTGCCAGCAGAAACCTAGTGAGTGGGGCTCAGCCCCAGCATTTT	CASRNLVSGAQPQHF
.	TRBJ1-2	.	TRBV29-1	TGCAGCGTTGAAAGGGGTATGGACTATGGCTACACCTTC	CSVERGMDYGYTF
.	TRBJ1-3	.	TRBV4-2	TGTGCCAGCAGCCAAGCGGCCGTGGGAAACACCATATATTTT	CASSQAAVGNTIYF
.	TRBJ2-7	TRBD2	TRBV28	TGTGCCAGCAGAGAACCGGGACTAGCTTACGAGCAGTACTTC	CASREPGLAYEQYF
.	TRBJ2-5	TRBD1	TRBV29-1	TGCAGCGTTGTTGGGACAGGGTTTGAAGAGACCCAGTACTTC	CSVVGTGFEETQYF
.	TRBJ2-7	.	TRBV6-5	TGTGCCAGCAGTTACTACAGGGCGGTAGGAGAGCAGTACTTC	CASSYYRAVGEQYF
.	TRBJ2-6	.	TRBV7-3	TGTGCCAGCAGCCCTAATGTCCCATCCAGGGAAGTACCCAACGTCCTGACTTTC	CASSPNVPSREVPNVLTF
.	TRBJ1-4	.	TRBV10-3	TGTGCCATCAGTCTCTCCGGACCAAATGAAAAACTGTTTTTT	CAISLSGPNEKLFF
.	TRBJ1-6	.	TRBV28	TGTGCCAGCAGCACCCGTTCACCCCTCCACTTT	CASSTRSPLHF
once	TRBJ1-3	.	TRBV10-3	TGTGCCATCAAGGGTGGTGAAGGAAACACCATATATTTT	CAIKGGEGNTIYF